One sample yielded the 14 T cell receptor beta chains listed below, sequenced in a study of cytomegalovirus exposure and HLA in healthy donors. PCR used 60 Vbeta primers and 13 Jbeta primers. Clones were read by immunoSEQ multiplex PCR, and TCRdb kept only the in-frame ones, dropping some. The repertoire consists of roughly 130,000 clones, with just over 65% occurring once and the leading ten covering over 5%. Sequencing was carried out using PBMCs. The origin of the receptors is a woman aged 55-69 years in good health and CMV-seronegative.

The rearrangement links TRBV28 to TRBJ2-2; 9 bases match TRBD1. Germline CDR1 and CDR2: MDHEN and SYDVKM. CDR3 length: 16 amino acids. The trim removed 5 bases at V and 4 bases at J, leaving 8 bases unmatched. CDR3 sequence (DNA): TGTGCCAGCAGTCCTCCGGGACAGGGCAGCACCGGGGAGCTGTTTTTT. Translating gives CASSPPGQGSTGELFF.

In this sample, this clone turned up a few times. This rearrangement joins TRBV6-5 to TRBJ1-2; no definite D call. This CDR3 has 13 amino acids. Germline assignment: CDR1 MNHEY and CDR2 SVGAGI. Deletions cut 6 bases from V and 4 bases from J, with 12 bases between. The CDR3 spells CASSLSYPYGYTF. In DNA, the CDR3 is TGTGCCAGCAGCCTATCCTACCCCTATGGCTACACCTTC.

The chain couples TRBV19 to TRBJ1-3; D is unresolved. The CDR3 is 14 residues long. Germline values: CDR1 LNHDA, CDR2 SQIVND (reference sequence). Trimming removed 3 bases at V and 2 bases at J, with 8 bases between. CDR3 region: CASSIGNPGNTIYF. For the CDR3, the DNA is TGTGCCAGTAGTATCGGTAACCCTGGAAACACCATATATTTT. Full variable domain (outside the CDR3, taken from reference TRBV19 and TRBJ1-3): DGGITQSPKYLFRKEGQNVTLSCEQNLNHDAMYWYRQDPGQGLRLIYYSQIVNDFQKGDIAEGYSVSREKKESFPLTVTSAQKNPTAFYLCASSIGNPGNTIYFGEGSWLTVV.

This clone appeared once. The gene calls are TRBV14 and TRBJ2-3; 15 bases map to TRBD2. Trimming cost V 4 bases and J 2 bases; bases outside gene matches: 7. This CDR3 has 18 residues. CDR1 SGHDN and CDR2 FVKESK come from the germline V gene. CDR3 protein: CASSRGTSGRISTDTQYF. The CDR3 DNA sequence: TGTGCCAGCAGCCGTGGGACTAGCGGGAGGATATCCACAGATACGCAGTATTTT.

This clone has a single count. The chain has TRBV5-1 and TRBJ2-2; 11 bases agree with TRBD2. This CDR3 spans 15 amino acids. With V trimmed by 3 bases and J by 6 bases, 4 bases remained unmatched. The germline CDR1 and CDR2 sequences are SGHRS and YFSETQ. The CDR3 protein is CASSSRTSGPGELFF. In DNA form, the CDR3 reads TGCGCCAGCAGCTCAAGGACTAGCGGGCCCGGGGAGCTGTTTTTT.

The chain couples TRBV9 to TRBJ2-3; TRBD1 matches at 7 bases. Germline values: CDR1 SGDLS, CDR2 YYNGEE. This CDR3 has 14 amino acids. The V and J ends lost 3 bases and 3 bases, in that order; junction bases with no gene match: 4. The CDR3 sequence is CASSADRETDTQYF. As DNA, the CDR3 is TGTGCCAGCAGCGCTGACAGGGAGACAGATACGCAGTATTTT.

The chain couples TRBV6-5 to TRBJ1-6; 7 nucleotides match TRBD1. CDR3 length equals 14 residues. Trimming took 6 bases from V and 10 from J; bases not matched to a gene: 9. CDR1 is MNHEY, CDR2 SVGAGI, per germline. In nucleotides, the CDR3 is TGTGCCAGCAGACCAGACAGGGCGGGATCACCCCTCCACTTT. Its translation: CASRPDRAGSPLHF.

The CDR3 DNA reads TGTGCCAGCAGTCAACTAGCGGGGTCTGACGAGCAGTACTTC. Amino acids: CASSQLAGSDEQYF. The rearrangement joins TRBV6-6 to TRBJ2-7, with 10 bases that match TRBD2. J was trimmed by 5 bases and V by 5 bases; bases with no gene match: 6. This CDR3 comprises 14 residues. The germline gives CDR1 MNHNY, CDR2 SVGAGI (reference sequence).

In DNA form, the CDR3 reads TGTGCCAGCAGTTGGGGCAGGGGGCTGGACAATGAGCAGTTCTTC. This translates into CASSWGRGLDNEQFF. The chain couples TRBV6-5 to TRBJ2-1, with 8 bases that match TRBD1. CDR1 MNHEY and CDR2 SVGAGI come from the germline V gene. V gave up 4 bases and J gave up 5 bases; unmatched junction bases: 7. CDR3 length equals 15 residues.

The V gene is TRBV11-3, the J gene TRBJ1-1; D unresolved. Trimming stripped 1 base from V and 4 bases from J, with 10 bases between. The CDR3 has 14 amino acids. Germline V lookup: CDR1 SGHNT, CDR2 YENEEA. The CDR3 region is CASSLGRGGTEAFF. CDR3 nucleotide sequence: TGTGCCAGCAGCTTAGGGCGGGGTGGCACTGAAGCTTTCTTT.

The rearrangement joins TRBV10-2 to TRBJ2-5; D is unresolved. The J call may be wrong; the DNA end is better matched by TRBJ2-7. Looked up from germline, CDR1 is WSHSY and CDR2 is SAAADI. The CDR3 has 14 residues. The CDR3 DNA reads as TGCGCCAGCAGCCAGATCGACACGTTTGTCGAGCAGTACTTC. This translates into CASSQIDTFVEQYF.

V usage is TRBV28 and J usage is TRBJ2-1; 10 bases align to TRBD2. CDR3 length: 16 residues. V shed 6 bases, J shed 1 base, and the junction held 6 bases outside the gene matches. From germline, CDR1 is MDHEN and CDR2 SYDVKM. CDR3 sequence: CASRPSGRGSYNEQFF. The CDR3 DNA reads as TGTGCCAGCAGACCAAGCGGGAGGGGATCCTACAATGAGCAGTTCTTC.

The CDR3 sequence: CASSLAAGAPSTDTQYF. DNA for the CDR3: TGTGCCAGCAGCTTAGCAGCGGGGGCCCCTAGCACAGATACGCAGTATTTT. The chain combines TRBV7-2 with TRBJ2-3; 8 nucleotides line up with TRBD2. The V gene's germline CDR1 is SGHTA and CDR2 FQGNSA. V lost 0 bases, J lost 0 bases, and 5 bases stayed unmatched. This CDR3 contains 17 residues. Full variable domain (missing parts from reference TRBV7-2 and TRBJ2-3): GAGVSQSPSNKVTEKGKDVELRCDPISGHTALYWYRQSLGQGLEFLIYFQGNSAPDKSGLPSDRFSAERTGGSVSTLTIQRTQQEDSAVYLCASSLAAGAPSTDTQYFGPGTRLTVL.

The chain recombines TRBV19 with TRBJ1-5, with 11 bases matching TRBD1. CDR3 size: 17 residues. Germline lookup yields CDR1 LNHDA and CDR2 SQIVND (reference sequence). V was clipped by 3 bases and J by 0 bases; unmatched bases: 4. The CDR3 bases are TGTGCCAGTAGTATGGGACAGGGGGGTTATAGCAATCAGCCCCAGCATTTT. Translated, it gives CASSMGQGGYSNQPQHF. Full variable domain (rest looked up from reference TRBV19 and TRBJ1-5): DGGITQSPKYLFRKEGQNVTLSCEQNLNHDAMYWYRQDPGQGLRLIYYSQIVNDFQKGDIAEGYSVSREKKESFPLTVTSAQKNPTAFYLCASSMGQGGYSNQPQHFGDGTRLSIL.